This entry lists 18 T cell receptor beta chains sequenced from one sample in a study of blood T cell repertoires in COVID-19. Sequenced by immunoSEQ multiplex PCR; TCRdb stores in-frame clones only, minus some. The sample contains some 250,000 clones, around 93% of which appear only once. The sequenced sample consisted of PBMCs or T cells enriched from blood (not recorded which). The receptor set was obtained from a human donor in a cohort exposed to, infected with or recovered from COVID-19 (not recorded which). The donor label of this sample is uncertain.

This clone has a single count. The chain employs TRBV27 and TRBJ1-2, with a tentative D call TRBD1 (6 bases). The V end was cut by 7 bases, the J end by 6 bases, with 24 bases between. Germline V lookup: CDR1 MNHEY, CDR2 SMNVEV (reference sequence). The CDR3 loop spans 16 amino acids. Here the CDR3 DNA reads TGTGCCAGCAAAAGAATGAGCAGGGGCGTCCCCCATGGCTACACCTTC. Translation gives CASKRMSRGVPHGYTF.

This chain connects TRBV2 to TRBJ2-7; no definite D call. The germline V gene encodes CDR1 SNHLY and CDR2 FYNNEI. Trimming shortened V by 3 bases and J by 8 bases, and 8 bases separated the two germline ends. The CDR3 totals 11 residues. CDR3 coding DNA: TGTGCCAGCAGTGAGACTCAGAAGCAGTACTTC. This gives the protein CASSETQKQYF.

The chain recombines TRBV27 with TRBJ2-7; D remains ambiguous. Trimming pared 5 bases from V and 4 bases from J, leaving 21 bases between. Germline V gene data show CDR1 as MNHEY and CDR2 as SMNVEV (reference sequence). The CDR3 totals 16 residues. The CDR3 here is CASSPPHDPSGYEQYF. The CDR3 nucleotides are TGTGCCAGCAGTCCGCCCCACGACCCCTCCGGGTACGAGCAGTACTTC.

This sequence joins TRBV7-9 and TRBJ1-4; 8 positions match TRBD1. The J segment lost 0 bases and the V segment lost 1 base, leaving 1 base of the junction unmatched. In germline, CDR1 is SEHNR, CDR2 FQNEAQ (reference sequence). CDR3 length: 16 amino acids. DNA of the CDR3: TGTGCCAGCAGCTTAGGGACAGGGACAACTAATGAAAAACTGTTTTTT. It specifies CASSLGTGTTNEKLFF.

The CDR3 sequence: CASSLAGLAGGQETQYF. The CDR3 DNA follows: TGTGCCAGCAGCTTAGCGGGACTAGCGGGGGGACAAGAGACCCAGTACTTC. The rearrangement joins TRBV7-9 to TRBJ2-5; TRBD2 matches 15 bases. Trimming cost V 0 bases and J 2 bases; bases outside gene matches: 1. This CDR3 contains 17 residues. Germline CDR1 reads SEHNR; CDR2 reads FQNEAQ (reference sequence).

This chain uses TRBV19 with TRBJ1-5; TRBD1 might be the D (6 bases). CDR3 length equals 15 residues. Trimming stripped 3 bases from V and 6 bases from J, with 15 bases between. CDR1 LNHDA and CDR2 SQIVND come from the germline V gene (reference sequence). The CDR3, as DNA: TGTGCCAGTAGTATTCGTGGGGGCCTGGTTCAGCCCCAGCATTTT. Translated, it gives CASSIRGGLVQPQHF. Complete variable domain (other parts from reference TRBV19 and TRBJ1-5): DGGITQSPKYLFRKEGQNVTLSCEQNLNHDAMYWYRQDPGQGLRLIYYSQIVNDFQKGDIAEGYSVSREKKESFPLTVTSAQKNPTAFYLCASSIRGGLVQPQHFGDGTRLSIL.

The sample holds one count of this clone. This chain joins TRBV30 and TRBJ1-2; TRBD1 matches at 8 bases. The CDR3 totals 13 residues. Per the germline V gene, CDR1 is GTSNPN and CDR2 is SVGIG (reference sequence). Trimming removed 5 bases from V and 2 bases from J; junction bases left unmatched: 4. CDR3 amino acids: CAWDRGLNYGYTF. CDR3 nucleotides: TGTGCCTGGGACAGGGGCCTAAACTATGGCTACACCTTC.

The chain employs TRBV5-5 and TRBJ1-3, with TRBD1 as a possible D gene (6 bases). Germline CDR1 is SGHKS and CDR2 is YYEKEE (reference sequence). The CDR3 has 17 residues. Trimming took off 3 bases at V and 3 bases at J, with 19 bases between the two ends. The CDR3, as DNA: TGTGCCAGCAGCTACTGGACAAGGGGGATGGGTGGAAACACCATATATTTT. Translated: CASSYWTRGMGGNTIYF.

This chain joins TRBV6-1 and TRBJ1-5; weak D call: TRBD1 (5 bases). CDR1 and CDR2 (germline): MNHNS, SASEGT. CDR3 length: 14 residues. Trimming left V 1 base short and J 7 bases short, with 11 bases between. As DNA, the CDR3 is TGTGCCAGCAGTGAAGTCAGGGATAAGCAGCCCCAGCATTTT. Translation: CASSEVRDKQPQHF.

This sequence joins TRBV20-1 and TRBJ1-4; D might be TRBD1 (6 bases). The CDR3 is 13 residues long. The germline CDR1 and CDR2 sequences are DFQATT and SNEGSKA (reference sequence). V dropped 3 bases and J dropped 8 bases, with 13 bases sitting between them. CDR3 residues: CSASPGAMEKLFF. The CDR3, as DNA: TGCAGTGCTAGTCCAGGGGCCATGGAAAAACTGTTTTTT.

CDR3 coding DNA: TGTGCCAGCAGCGCGGGACAGGGCTTAACAGATACGCAGTATTTT. As protein: CASSAGQGLTDTQYF. The rearrangement uses TRBV7-3 and TRBJ2-3; 9 nucleotides align to TRBD1. The CDR3 covers 15 residues. The trim removed 5 bases at V and 3 bases at J, leaving 6 bases unmatched. Germline V CDR1 and CDR2: SGHTA, FQGTGA.

As for this clone: Germline is not matched at one junction end, which may reflect a read error. The chain uses TRBV27 and TRBJ1-1, with TRBD1 as a possible D gene (5 bases). The CDR3 runs to 13 residues. Germline V gene data show CDR1 as MNHEY and CDR2 as SMNVEV (reference sequence). DNA of the CDR3: TGTGCCAGCAGTTTGCGGGGCTCGCACAACCGTCTCTTT. Translating it yields CASSLRGSHNRLF.

In DNA form, the CDR3 reads TGTGCCAGCAGTTACCCCTTTCCGACCCAGTACTTC. Its protein product is CASSYPFPTQYF. V usage is TRBV6-5 and J usage is TRBJ2-5; D ambiguous. The CDR3 loop spans 12 amino acids. V shed 2 bases and J shed 7 bases, with 8 bases lying between them. The germline gives CDR1 MNHEY, CDR2 SVGAGI.

The genes are TRBV7-9 and TRBJ1-5; 10 bases fit TRBD1. The germline V gene encodes CDR1 SEHNR and CDR2 FQNEAQ (reference sequence). CDR3 size: 17 residues. Losses at the gene ends were 1 base for V and 3 bases for J; bases not matched to a gene: 6. As DNA, the CDR3 is TGTGCCAGCAGCTTAGACTCGGGACAGGGGCACAATCAGCCCCAGCATTTT. The encoded protein is CASSLDSGQGHNQPQHF.

The chain recombines TRBV4-1 with TRBJ2-3; no definite D call. V was trimmed by 4 bases and J by 2 bases, leaving 10 bases between them. The CDR3 is made up of 14 amino acids. Per the germline V gene, CDR1 is MGHRA and CDR2 is YSYEKL. The CDR3 sequence is CASSLTALTDTQYF. CDR3 sequence (DNA): TGCGCCAGCAGCCTGACTGCCCTCACAGATACGCAGTATTTT.

This chain connects TRBV29-1 to TRBJ1-1; D is uncertain. The germline gives CDR1 SQVTM, CDR2 ANQGSEA. Trimming cost V 0 bases and J 4 bases, with 9 bases left between them. This CDR3 spans 13 amino acids. The CDR3 DNA is TGCAGCGTTGAAGAACTTCGCCTCACTGAAGCTTTCTTT. Translation gives CSVEELRLTEAFF. The complete variable domain, with remaining parts taken from reference TRBV29-1 and TRBJ1-1, reads SAVISQKPSRDICQRGTSLTIQCQVDSQVTMMFWYRQQPGQSLTLIATANQGSEATYESGFVIDKFPISRPNLTFSTLTVSNMSPEDSSIYLCSVEELRLTEAFFGQGTRLTVV.

The chain carries TRBV7-9 and TRBJ2-7, with 10 bases matching TRBD2. The CDR3 length is 15 residues. V dropped 3 bases and J dropped 4; count of bases not matched to a gene: 6. The V gene's germline CDR1 is SEHNR and CDR2 FQNEAQ (reference sequence). The CDR3 region has the DNA TGTGCCAGCAGCTTCAGTACTAGCGGGGTATACGAGCAGTACTTC. It yields the protein CASSFSTSGVYEQYF.

V usage is TRBV6-5 and J usage is TRBJ1-3; 7 positions agree with TRBD1. The V segment lost 2 bases and the J segment 3 bases; nucleotides outside the gene matches: 4. The CDR3 totals 15 residues. Looked up from germline, CDR1 is MNHEY and CDR2 is SVGAGI. The CDR3 loop is CASSYRGPHGNTIYF. The CDR3 coding sequence is TGTGCCAGCAGTTACAGGGGGCCCCATGGAAACACCATATATTTT.